Each of the 23 T cell receptor beta chains below was sequenced from the same sample in a study of cytomegalovirus exposure and HLA in healthy donors. This PCR relied on a set of 60 Vbeta primers and 13 Jbeta primers. The method was immunoSEQ multiplex PCR; TCRdb's version includes in-frame clones alone and lacks a portion of them. The table records about 140,000 clones, more than 60% of them present only once. The sample consisted of PBMCs. The receptors originated from a male donor in good health and CMV-seronegative.

The genes are TRBV28 and TRBJ2-7; 8 bases align to TRBD1. Germline assignment: CDR1 MDHEN and CDR2 SYDVKM. J was trimmed by 3 bases and V by 6 bases; bases with no gene match: 10. The length of the CDR3 is 15 residues. The CDR3: CASRTGDRRDYEQYF. The CDR3 nucleotides read TGTGCCAGCAGGACAGGGGACAGGAGAGACTACGAGCAGTACTTC.

The J gene is TRBJ2-7, the V gene TRBV28; 7 nucleotides line up with TRBD2. The germline gives CDR1 MDHEN, CDR2 SYDVKM. The CDR3 consists of 15 residues. With V trimmed by 8 bases and J by 0 bases, 10 bases remained unmatched. The DNA of the CDR3 is TGTGCCAGCCGATCCGGGGGGAGGAGCTCCTACGAGCAGTACTTC. Translated: CASRSGGRSSYEQYF. The whole variable domain, filled in from reference TRBV28 and TRBJ2-7, reads DVKVTQSSRYLVKRTGEKVFLECVQDMDHENMFWYRQDPGLGLRLIYFSYDVKMKEKGDIPEGYSVSREKKERFSLILESASTNQTSMYLCASRSGGRSSYEQYFGPGTRLTVT.

The rearrangement uses TRBV7-6 and TRBJ2-1; TRBD2 matches 16 bases. CDR1 and CDR2 from the germline V gene are SGHVS and FNYEAQ. CDR3 length: 16 amino acids. The ends lost 6 bases at V and 7 bases at J; junction bases unmatched: 6. CDR3 sequence: CASRGTSGGAGNEQFF. The CDR3 DNA is TGTGCCAGCAGGGGGACTAGCGGGGGGGCCGGGAATGAGCAGTTCTTC.

This clone appeared a few times. This chain joins TRBV7-8 and TRBJ1-1; 10 bases agree with TRBD1. The CDR3 spans 15 residues. From germline, CDR1 is SGHVS and CDR2 FQNEAQ. Trimming removed 3 bases from V and 3 bases from J; junction bases left unmatched: 4. The CDR3 DNA reads as TGTGCCAGCAGCTTCCCGGACAGGGGGGACACTGAAGCTTTCTTT. It codes for CASSFPDRGDTEAFF.

This clone turned up a few times. The chain combines TRBV30 with TRBJ2-1; perhaps TRBD2 as D (5 bases). Per the germline V gene, CDR1 is GTSNPN and CDR2 is SVGIG (reference sequence). Deletions cut 6 bases from V and 4 bases from J, with 13 bases between. This CDR3 region has 13 residues. The CDR3 DNA follows: TGTGCCTGTTACAGACGGGATTACAATGAGCAGTTCTTC. Translated: CACYRRDYNEQFF. Full variable domain (rest looked up from reference TRBV30 and TRBJ2-1): SQTIHQWPATLVQPVGSPLSLECTVEGTSNPNLYWYRQAAGRGLQLLFYSVGIGQISSEVPQNLSASRPQDRQFILSSKKLLLSDSGFYLCACYRRDYNEQFFGPGTRLTVL.

This clone appeared a few times. The J gene is TRBJ2-2, the V gene TRBV5-4, with D tentatively TRBD1 (6 bases). In germline, CDR1 is SGHNT, CDR2 YYREEE (reference sequence). The CDR3 contains 15 residues. Between the trimmed V and J ends, which lost 2 bases and 1 base, there was a span of 9 bases. CDR3 DNA: TGTGCCAGCAGCTTAGGCAGGGGGAACACCGGGGAGCTGTTTTTT. Translated: CASSLGRGNTGELFF.

The V gene is TRBV4-1, the J gene TRBJ1-1, with a possible D match to TRBD1 (5 bases). V lost 2 bases to trimming and J lost 8 bases, with 30 bases between them. The germline V gene encodes CDR1 MGHRA and CDR2 YSYEKL. This CDR3 region has 19 residues. CDR3 sequence reads: CASSQTMGSNSGLLWEAFF. CDR3 nucleotides: TGCGCCAGCAGCCAAACCATGGGTTCAAACTCGGGACTTCTCTGGGAAGCTTTCTTT.

Here the CDR3 DNA reads TGTGCCAGCAGTTTGAGGAGGGGACAGAGCAATCAGCCCCAGCATTTT. It specifies CASSLRRGQSNQPQHF. The chain has TRBV28 and TRBJ1-5; TRBD1 matches 7 bases. The V and J ends lost 3 bases and 1 base, in that order; junction bases with no gene match: 6. This CDR3 is built from 16 residues. CDR1 and CDR2 (germline): MDHEN, SYDVKM.

The chain has TRBV5-4 and TRBJ2-3; TRBD1 aligns across 10 bases. The V gene end was trimmed by 0 bases and the J gene end by 3 bases; junction bases not matched to a gene: 4. CDR1 is SGHNT, CDR2 YYREEE, per germline (reference sequence). CDR3 size: 16 residues. As DNA, the CDR3 is TGTGCCAGCAGCTTGGCAGGGACAGGGGAGACAGATACGCAGTATTTT. Protein: CASSLAGTGETDTQYF.

V gene TRBV4-1 combines with J gene TRBJ1-2; unclear D gene. Germline loops: CDR1 MGHRA, CDR2 YSYEKL. V gave up 1 base and J gave up 4 bases, with 7 bases separating them. The CDR3 consists of 13 residues. The CDR3 region has the DNA TGCGCCAGCAGCCAAGGGCGGGGCTATGGCTACACCTTC. Encoded protein: CASSQGRGYGYTF.

This clone was found once. The CDR3 region is CSVERDKAFGAFF. The DNA of the CDR3 is TGCAGCGTTGAACGGGACAAGGCTTTCGGAGCTTTCTTT. This chain joins TRBV29-1 and TRBJ1-1; D might be TRBD1 (6 bases). Germline lookup yields CDR1 SQVTM and CDR2 ANQGSEA. V dropped 2 bases and J dropped 10 bases, with 17 bases sitting between them. The length of the CDR3 is 13 residues. Looking up the rest from reference TRBV29-1 and TRBJ1-1 gives the full variable domain: SAVISQKPSRDICQRGTSLTIQCQVDSQVTMMFWYRQQPGQSLTLIATANQGSEATYESGFVIDKFPISRPNLTFSTLTVSNMSPEDSSIYLCSVERDKAFGAFFGQGTRLTVV.

This chain links TRBV6-6 with TRBJ2-5; tentatively, D is TRBD2 (5 bases). The CDR3 length is 13 residues. Germline V CDR1 and CDR2: MNHNY, SVGAGI (reference sequence). The ends were cut back, 7 bases at V and 2 bases at J, with 11 bases in the middle. CDR3 region: CASTRTQQETQYF. CDR3 bases: TGTGCCAGCACCCGGACTCAACAAGAGACCCAGTACTTC.

The J gene is TRBJ2-6, the V gene TRBV27, with D perhaps matching TRBD1 (6 bases). V was shortened by 3 bases and J by 2 bases, with 8 bases between the two germline ends. Germline CDR1 is MNHEY and CDR2 is SMNVEV (reference sequence). The CDR3 is 15 amino acids. CDR3 nucleotide sequence: TGTGCCAGCAGTTTCGGGACAACTGGGGCCAACGTCCTGACTTTC. Residues: CASSFGTTGANVLTF.

The genes are TRBV19 and TRBJ2-7, with 8 bases fitting TRBD2. Germline trimming cut 4 bases from V and 5 bases from J; bases unmatched to any gene: 13. The CDR3 covers 16 residues. Germline V lookup: CDR1 LNHDA, CDR2 SQIVND (reference sequence). The CDR3: CASSTGLRGGIHEQYF. For the CDR3, the DNA is TGTGCCAGTAGTACCGGACTACGGGGGGGGATCCACGAGCAGTACTTC.

The genes are TRBV19 and TRBJ2-2; a weak D match, TRBD1 (6 bases). The V gene's germline CDR1 is LNHDA and CDR2 SQIVND (reference sequence). Trimming took 5 bases from V and 7 from J, leaving 17 bases between them. CDR3 length: 15 residues. This CDR3 reads CASSSQGRGGGELFF. The DNA for the CDR3 is TGTGCCAGTAGTTCCCAGGGGCGCGGAGGCGGGGAGCTGTTTTTT.

The chain uses TRBV7-2 and TRBJ2-5; D is possibly TRBD1 (6 bases). The J call may not be correct, given that the DNA end is closer to TRBJ2-7. The CDR3 extends over 13 amino acids. The germline CDR1 and CDR2 sequences are SGHTA and FQGNSA. CDR3 nucleotide sequence: TGTGCCAGCAGCTTGGACAGTGGCTACGAGCAGTACTTC. Translated: CASSLDSGYEQYF.

This clone was seen just once. This chain links TRBV18 with TRBJ2-7, with 12 positions matching TRBD1. With 6 bases clipped from V and 7 bases from J, the junction kept 7 bases outside the gene matches. CDR3 length equals 14 residues. Germline lookup yields CDR1 KGHSH and CDR2 LQKENI. The CDR3 DNA reads TGTGCCAGCTCTCCGGGACAGGGGGCGCGGGAGCAGTACTTC. This translates into CASSPGQGAREQYF.

In its sample, this clone was seen once. The rearrangement joins TRBV10-3 to TRBJ2-7, with D perhaps TRBD2 (5 bases). CDR3 length equals 14 residues. Trimming took 5 bases from V and 3 from J, leaving 14 bases between them. Germline V lookup: CDR1 ENHRY, CDR2 SYGVKD. The CDR3 region is CAISTEGGSYEQYF. For the CDR3, the DNA is TGTGCCATCAGTACTGAGGGTGGGAGCTACGAGCAGTACTTC.

This clone was seen only a few times. This chain joins TRBV4-1 and TRBJ2-7, with 7 bases matching TRBD2. The length of the CDR3 is 15 residues. From germline, CDR1 is MGHRA and CDR2 YSYEKL. The J segment lost 0 bases and the V segment lost 3 bases, leaving 5 bases of the junction unmatched. The CDR3 bases are TGCGCCAGCAGCCAGGGGACTATGGCCTCCTACGAGCAGTACTTC. Translation gives CASSQGTMASYEQYF.

This clone was observed a few times. At the DNA level, this CDR3 is encoded by other sequences in the same sample as well. J is TRBJ2-7 and V is TRBV5-1, with a weak D call TRBD2 (5 bases). Germline values: CDR1 SGHRS, CDR2 YFSETQ. The CDR3 is 14 amino acids. V lost 2 bases and J 1 base, leaving 10 bases between the germline ends. This CDR3 is CASSLSGGSYEQYF. The CDR3 coding sequence is TGCGCCAGCAGCTTAAGCGGAGGTTCCTACGAGCAGTACTTC.

The sample holds a few counts of this clone. The chain has TRBV10-3 and TRBJ1-6, with 9 bases that match TRBD1. Trimming cost V 6 bases and J 5 bases; bases outside gene matches: 2. Germline V CDR1 and CDR2: ENHRY, SYGVKD. CDR3 length equals 14 residues. The CDR3 DNA reads TGTGCCATCAGACAGGGGGCCGATAATTCACCCCTCCACTTT. It encodes CAIRQGADNSPLHF.

This clone has just a few counts. The chain is built from TRBV5-4 and TRBJ1-1; tentative D call: TRBD1 (6 bases). The V and J ends lost 0 bases and 3 bases respectively, with 9 bases between them. CDR3 length: 14 amino acids. The V gene's germline CDR1 is SGHNT and CDR2 YYREEE (reference sequence). The DNA for the CDR3 is TGTGCCAGCAGCTTGGACAGGGCCGACACTGAAGCTTTCTTT. Amino acid sequence: CASSLDRADTEAFF.

This clone was seen a handful of times. The J gene is TRBJ1-2, the V gene TRBV19, with TRBD1 matching over 10 bases. The length of the CDR3 is 14 residues. CDR1 is LNHDA, CDR2 SQIVND, per germline (reference sequence). J lost 7 bases, V lost 7 bases, and 9 bases had no gene match. CDR3 region: CASTSGQGGIGYTF. The CDR3 DNA reads as TGTGCCAGTACCTCCGGACAGGGGGGTATTGGCTACACCTTC.